The rows below give T cell receptor beta chains drawn from one sample of a study of OX40 agonist ivuxolimab in advanced cancers. Assay used: immunoSEQ multiplex PCR; TCRdb lists only in-frame clones, some missing. The table includes 60,000 to 80,000 clones, roughly 87% detected once. The specimen was CD4+ or CD8+ T cells sorted from blood, collected in a trial of the OX40 agonist ivuxolimab. These receptors all come from an adult with an advanced solid tumor such as melanoma, head and neck, liver or kidney cancer. Each CDR3 is given with its conserved first and last residue. A D gene is named only where the DNA matches it firmly. Expanded clones are given a class, and other clones once, few, many or no size at all.

CDR3nt,CDR3aa,v_gene,j_gene,abundance,d_gene
TGTGCCTGCAGCGGAGGGGTAGAGGACACCGGGGAGCTGTTTTTT,CACSGGVEDTGELFF,TRBV18,TRBJ2-2,medium-sized,-
TGTGCCAGCGCCCCGGGACATTCCTACGAGCAGTACTTC,CASAPGHSYEQYF,TRBV7-3,TRBJ2-7,-,-
TGTGCCAGCAGCTTACCCTTATCGCGACAGACAGATACGCAGTATTTT,CASSLPLSRQTDTQYF,TRBV11-2,TRBJ2-3,-,-
TGTGCCAGCAGTTACGAACGGGGAGGCAATCAGCCCCAGCATTTT,CASSYERGGNQPQHF,TRBV6-5,TRBJ1-5,-,-
TGCGCCAGCAGACCTGACAGGGAAGACACCGGGGAGCTGTTTTTT,CASRPDREDTGELFF,TRBV10-2,TRBJ2-2,-,TRBD1
TGCGCCAGCAGCCCGGGACTAGTAACAGATACGCAGTATTTT,CASSPGLVTDTQYF,TRBV5-1,TRBJ2-3,-,TRBD2
TGCGCCAGCAGTTTCGACAGTGGGCCGAATGAAAAACTGTTTTTT,CASSFDSGPNEKLFF,TRBV4-1,TRBJ1-4,-,-
TGTGCCAGTATAGACTTCGGGGGCACCGGGGAGCTGTTTTTT,CASIDFGGTGELFF,TRBV19,TRBJ2-2,-,-
TGTGCCAGCAGCCGGACAGGAGGAAGGGAAAAACTGTTTTTT,CASSRTGGREKLFF,TRBV9,TRBJ1-4,-,TRBD1
TGTGCCAGCTCACCAATGGAGGGCGAGGGCATTCAGTACTTC,CASSPMEGEGIQYF,TRBV18,TRBJ2-4,-,-
TGTGCCAGCAGCCCCGGAGTCGGGACGCGGTACGAGCAGTACTTC,CASSPGVGTRYEQYF,TRBV11-2,TRBJ2-7,-,-
TGCGCCAGCAGCCACGCGGACAGGGTTAATCAGCCCCAGCATTTT,CASSHADRVNQPQHF,TRBV4-1,TRBJ1-5,-,TRBD1
TGTGCCAGCAGCTTAATACTCCCCCCGGGGTGGGAGGGGGGGACCGGGGAGCTGTTTTTT,CASSLILPPGWEGGTGELFF,TRBV7-3,TRBJ2-2,-,-
TGCGCCAGCAGTTCGAAAAAGGACAAGCCTATTTACAATCAGCCCCAGCATTTT,CASSSKKDKPIYNQPQHF,TRBV5-1,TRBJ1-5,-,-
TGTGCCAGCAAAGACAGGGGTGACGAGACCCAGTACTTC,CASKDRGDETQYF,TRBV7-2,TRBJ2-5,-,TRBD1
TGTGCCAGCAGCTTACCACCCAGGGACGACGCTTTCTTT,CASSLPPRDDAFF,TRBV7-9,TRBJ1-1,-,-
TGCGCCAGCAGCCGGACAGGGAACGGAAACACCATATATTTT,CASSRTGNGNTIYF,TRBV5-1,TRBJ1-3,-,TRBD1
TGTGCCAGCAGTCTGGACTACTTGTCCTCCTACGAGCAGTACTTC,CASSLDYLSSYEQYF,TRBV6-5,TRBJ2-7,-,-
TGTGCCAGCAGCGTAGGAGGGGGACGAGGGCTCTATGGCTACACCTTC,CASSVGGGRGLYGYTF,TRBV9,TRBJ1-2,-,-
TGTGCCAGCAGTGAGAACAGGTTCAATTCACCCCTCCACTTT,CASSENRFNSPLHF,TRBV6-1,TRBJ1-6,-,-
TGTGCCAGCAGCCCCTGGGGGGATGAAAAACTGTTTTTT,CASSPWGDEKLFF,TRBV7-9,TRBJ1-4,once,-
TGTGCCAGCAGTCCCGTTGGGGGGGCCCTCGACTATGGCTACACCTTC,CASSPVGGALDYGYTF,TRBV28,TRBJ1-2,few,-
TGCGCCAGCAGTGACGGGCTAACGAACACCGGGGAGCTGTTTTTT,CASSDGLTNTGELFF,TRBV10-2,TRBJ2-2,-,-
TGTGCCAGCAGCGGAGCTTTTGGACAGGGGCAATCTCCGAATCAGCCCCAGCATTTT,CASSGAFGQGQSPNQPQHF,TRBV11-2,TRBJ1-5,-,TRBD1
TGTGCCAGCAGCTTACCGCCAATAGCGGAGAAGGACTACGAGCAGTACTTC,CASSLPPIAEKDYEQYF,TRBV11-2,TRBJ2-7,once,-
TGTGCCAGCAGCTCGGGTGGTTCGACCGGGGAGCTGTTTTTT,CASSSGGSTGELFF,TRBV11-3,TRBJ2-2,-,-
TGTGCCAGCTCCCCAATAGAGAACACTGAAGCTTTCTTT,CASSPIENTEAFF,TRBV6-1,TRBJ1-1,once,-
TGTGCCACCAGGATAGGCTCGGGAAACACCACATATTTT,CATRIGSGNTTYF,TRBV19,TRBJ1-3,-,-
TGTGCCAGCAGCTTAGACAGGGGCCAAGAGACCCAGTACTTC,CASSLDRGQETQYF,TRBV11-2,TRBJ2-5,-,-
TGTGCCAGCAGCTTGGAGGGGTCAGCCGTCGTGCAGTACTTC,CASSLEGSAVVQYF,TRBV5-4,TRBJ2-7,few,-
TGTGCCAGCAGTGGGACAGGGGGACTTCAGCCCCAGCATTTT,CASSGTGGLQPQHF,TRBV6-1,TRBJ1-5,-,TRBD1
TGCGCCAGCAGCCAAGAACTAGCGAACACCGGGGAGCTGTTTTTT,CASSQELANTGELFF,TRBV4-1,TRBJ2-2,-,-
TGTGCCAGCAGTTTACAGGACCAAAGGGACGAGCAGTACTTC,CASSLQDQRDEQYF,TRBV28,TRBJ2-7,-,-
TGTGCCAGTAGTCCCCGTTTAGGGAGCTATGGCTACACCTTC,CASSPRLGSYGYTF,TRBV19,TRBJ1-2,-,-
TGTGCCAGCTCAAGTAACAGGGAGACCTACGAGCAGTACTTC,CASSSNRETYEQYF,TRBV18,TRBJ2-7,-,-
TGTGCCAGCAACATAGTGGAGAACACTGAAGCTTTCTTT,CASNIVENTEAFF,TRBV2,TRBJ1-1,-,-
TGTGCCAGCAGTTTCCCGGCAGGGCAGCACTATGGCTACACCTTC,CASSFPAGQHYGYTF,TRBV28,TRBJ1-2,-,-
TGTGCCAGCAGTTTATCCCCTCGGGGGGGTAAGCAGTTCTTC,CASSLSPRGGKQFF,TRBV27,TRBJ2-1,-,TRBD2